This record concerns one T cell receptor beta chain sequence. Its antigen is not identified. Combining a sample-barcoded 5' primer with a J-beta primer mix, a second PCR ran for roughly 7 to 12 cycles. In TCRdb, the 5' RACE reads were re-called with MiXCR into one record per CDR3 protein. The data hold around 1,700,000 distinct CDR3 sequences, with 28% observed a single time. The sample is drawn from a study of blood T cells in healthy people across ages. Background on the study: Capture via template switching afforded approximately one barcoded beta molecule per two T cells.

Drawing of peripheral blood yielded roughly 10 milliliters from each donor. A minimum of 5.5 micrograms of total RNA was extracted per sample. The CDR3 extends over 14 amino acids. The V end lost 6 bases, the J end lost 6 bases, and 17 bases lay between the germline ends. The germline V gene has CDR1 SGHTA and CDR2 FQGNSA. Notes on the study in general: Age showed a roughly linear inverse relationship with TCR beta diversity per million T cells.

Specimen: blood. The source of this sequence is a woman in her twenties or thirties in good health. The chain links TRBV7-2 to TRBJ2-5; D ambiguous. CDR3 DNA: TGTGCCAGCAGTAACTGGGAAAATCGTAAGACCCAGTACTTC. This codes for CASSNWENRKTQYF.